The 19 T cell receptor beta chains reported below all come from one sample, sequenced in a study of T cells in Graves' hyperthyroidism and ophthalmopathy. Regions amplified from RNA transcripts were the TCR beta CDR3 regions. A set of HTBI primers served as the primers for a first-round RT-PCR of the TCR CDR3. TCRdb analysed the multiplex PCR reads with MiXCR anew, one entry per CDR3 protein. There are hundreds of thousands of distinct CDR3 sequences in the sample; about 15% occur only once, and under 15% lies in the top ten. Sequences were obtained from blood. The receptors stem from a woman between 50 and 59 years old with Graves' ophthalmopathy.

This clonotype was recorded at least ten times. This chain joins TRBV20-1 and TRBJ2-1; TRBD2 matches at 9 bases. The CDR3 contains 16 residues. CDR1 is DFQATT, CDR2 SNEGSKA, per germline (reference sequence). CDR3 loop: CRIEGASGNSYNEQFF. In DNA, the CDR3 is TGCAGAATCGAGGGGGCTAGCGGGAACTCTTACAATGAGCAGTTCTTC.

The chain's CDR3 is CASSPLAAGGTYNEQFF. In DNA, the CDR3 is TGTGCCAGCTCACCACTAGCAGCGGGAGGTACATACAATGAGCAGTTCTTC. The chain is built from TRBV18 and TRBJ2-1; TRBD2 matches 9 bases. The germline V gene encodes CDR1 KGHSH and CDR2 LQKENI. This CDR3 is 17 amino acids long. Trimming cost V 1 base and J 4 bases; bases outside gene matches: 8.

V gene TRBV28 combines with J gene TRBJ2-1; TRBD1 matches at 9 bases. The CDR3 totals 16 residues. The germline CDR1 and CDR2 sequences are MDHEN and SYDVKM. V was pared by 5 bases and J by 7 bases, with 12 bases of the junction left unmatched. The DNA of the CDR3 is TGTGCCAGCAGTACCCCTGTCGGACAGGGGCGGAATGAGCAGTTCTTC. Translated: CASSTPVGQGRNEQFF.

This clonotype was counted only a few times. The V call is TRBV6-5, the J call TRBJ2-4; tentative D call: TRBD1 (6 bases). This CDR3 spans 15 amino acids. Germline V CDR1 and CDR2: MNHEY, SVGAGI. The V end lost 7 bases, the J end lost 5 bases, and 18 bases lay between the germline ends. The CDR3 DNA reads TGTGCCAGCACCAACAGGGTCTCCGGGGAAAACATTCAGTACTTC. This translates into CASTNRVSGENIQYF.

V is TRBV4-3 and J is TRBJ2-3; 7 positions match TRBD2. This CDR3 contains 16 residues. Germline V gene data show CDR1 as LGHNA and CDR2 as YSLEER. Trimming at V came to 3 bases and at J to 3 bases, leaving 9 bases not matched to a gene. CDR3 sequence: CASSHPTSLVTDTQYF. The DNA for the CDR3 is TGCGCCAGCAGCCACCCGACTAGCTTGGTTACAGATACGCAGTATTTT.

This clonotype was counted at least ten times. One end of the junction fails to match germline, which may point to a read error. The chain couples TRBV27 to TRBJ1-2; D uncertain. This CDR3 spans 14 amino acids. The germline V gene encodes CDR1 MNHEY and CDR2 SMNVEV (reference sequence). Here the CDR3 reads CANSLGVDSYGYTF. CDR3 sequence (DNA): TGTGCCAACAGTTTAGGTGTGGATAGCTATGGCTACACCTTC.

This clonotype was found many times. The CDR3 nucleotides are TGTGCCAGCAGCCCCGGGGGCGGGAACATTCAGTACTTC. Encoded protein: CASSPGGGNIQYF. J is TRBJ2-4 and V is TRBV28; D assignment may be TRBD1 or TRBD2 (6 bases each). The length of the CDR3 is 13 residues. Germline V CDR1 and CDR2: MDHEN, SYDVKM. The germline V and J ends were trimmed by 6 bases and 7 bases, with 13 bases remaining between them.

This clonotype was seen a few times. The V and J genes are TRBV6-1 and TRBJ2-5, with D perhaps TRBD2 (5 bases). CDR1 is MNHNS and CDR2 is SASEGT in the germline V gene. The CDR3 totals 14 residues. Trimming left V 4 bases short and J 5 bases short, with 14 bases between. The CDR3: CASSGGETEETQYF. In nucleotides, the CDR3 is TGTGCCAGCAGTGGGGGAGAGACTGAGGAGACCCAGTACTTC.

This clonotype was counted a few times. The chain joins TRBV3-1 to TRBJ2-6; D unresolved. Trimming took off 1 base at V and 9 bases at J, with 4 bases between the two ends. Germline CDR1 reads LGHDT; CDR2 reads YNNKEL (reference sequence). This CDR3 comprises 12 residues. Written as DNA, the CDR3 is TGTGCCAGCAGCCAAGGAGGCAACGTCCTGACTTTC. Encoded protein: CASSQGGNVLTF.

This clonotype was seen a few times. V is TRBV19 and J is TRBJ1-1; no clear D. V gave up 3 bases and J gave up 1 base, with 12 bases separating them. Germline V lookup: CDR1 LNHDA, CDR2 SQIVND (reference sequence). The CDR3 runs to 15 residues. DNA for the CDR3: TGTGCCAGTAGTATCCCGAGAAGGAGGAACACTGAAGCTTTCTTT. Translated, it gives CASSIPRRRNTEAFF.

This clonotype has just a few counts. The rearrangement joins TRBV29-1 to TRBJ1-2; D may be TRBD1 (6 bases). Germline CDR1 SQVTM, CDR2 ANQGSEA. V was cut by 4 bases and J by 0 bases, with 12 bases left in between. This CDR3 has 14 amino acids. The CDR3 DNA reads TGCAGCGTTGTTGGCAGGGGAGCTAACTATGGCTACACCTTC. Amino acids: CSVVGRGANYGYTF.

This clonotype has just a few counts. The chain employs TRBV19 and TRBJ2-2, with D possibly matching TRBD1 (5 bases). The CDR3 is 14 amino acids. V was clipped by 7 bases and J by 6 bases, with 15 bases between them. Germline loops: CDR1 LNHDA, CDR2 SQIVND (reference sequence). The DNA for the CDR3 is TGTGCCAGTATGCTTGATCAGGGCCCCGGGGAGCTGTTTTTT. Translating it yields CASMLDQGPGELFF.

This clonotype was seen repeatedly, ten times or more. The gene calls are TRBV29-1 and TRBJ2-2, with D possibly being TRBD1 (6 bases). CDR3 length: 17 amino acids. V gave up 4 bases and J gave up 0 bases, with 18 bases separating them. Germline CDR1 is SQVTM and CDR2 is ANQGSEA. In nucleotides, the CDR3 is TGCAGCGTTGGGACAGCCGACCGGTTCGCGAACACCGGGGAGCTGTTTTTT. Its translation is CSVGTADRFANTGELFF.

This clonotype was observed many times. This chain uses TRBV20-1 with TRBJ1-4; D is unclear. V lost 3 bases and J lost 3, with 5 bases in between. The CDR3 totals 12 residues. Germline lookup yields CDR1 DFQATT and CDR2 SNEGSKA (reference sequence). In DNA form, the CDR3 reads TGCAGTGCTAGGTCCCCTAATGAAAAACTGTTTTTT. Its translation is CSARSPNEKLFF.

This clonotype has a handful of counts. This may be a read error, as it is one base from a much larger clone. The chain couples TRBV11-2 to TRBJ2-7, with D perhaps given as TRBD1 or TRBD2 (6 bases each). Germline V gives CDR1 SGHAT, CDR2 FQNNGV. V was pared by 1 base and J by 4 bases, with 14 bases between. The CDR3 sequence is 15 residues long. The CDR3 DNA reads as TGTGCCAGCAGCTTAGGGGGGGCCGGAGAATACGAGCAGTACTTC. Protein: CASSLGGAGEYEQYF.

This clonotype was seen more than once but under ten times. The gene calls are TRBV4-3 and TRBJ2-7, with D unresolved. V lost 1 base and J lost 6, with 13 bases in between. Germline CDR1 reads LGHNA; CDR2 reads YSLEER. CDR3 size: 14 residues. The CDR3, as DNA: TGCGCCAGCAGCCAAGTTGGGCAGTCTGCCGAGCAGTACTTC. Translation: CASSQVGQSAEQYF.

The sample holds many counts of this clonotype. The CDR3 sequence: CASSTRGGNQPQHF. CDR3 in DNA: TGTGCCAGCAGTACCAGGGGGGGCAATCAGCCCCAGCATTTT. The V gene is TRBV6-2 or TRBV6-3, the J gene TRBJ1-5, with TRBD1 identical over 7 bases. Germline CDR1 MNHEY, CDR2 SVGEGT. This CDR3 has 14 amino acids. Losses at the gene ends were 5 bases for V and 2 bases for J; bases not matched to a gene: 3.

This clonotype was recorded at least ten times. This rearrangement joins TRBV28 to TRBJ2-1; 7 nucleotides align to TRBD2. The CDR3 extends over 19 amino acids. V shed 1 base, J shed 4 bases, and the junction held 16 bases outside the gene matches. Germline V lookup: CDR1 MDHEN, CDR2 SYDVKM. Here the CDR3 DNA reads TGTGCCAGCAGTTTATTCTGGCGGGGAGGGACTTCTTTTTACAATGAGCAGTTCTTC. Residues: CASSLFWRGGTSFYNEQFF.

This clonotype occurred many times. This chain uses TRBV24-1 with TRBJ2-2; no firm D call. Between the trimmed V and J ends, which lost 5 bases and 1 base, there was a span of 10 bases. This CDR3 has 15 amino acids. From germline, CDR1 is KGHDR and CDR2 SFDVKD. The CDR3 protein is CATSGPGQNTGELFF. The CDR3 region has the DNA TGTGCCACCAGTGGACCCGGTCAGAACACCGGGGAGCTGTTTTTT.